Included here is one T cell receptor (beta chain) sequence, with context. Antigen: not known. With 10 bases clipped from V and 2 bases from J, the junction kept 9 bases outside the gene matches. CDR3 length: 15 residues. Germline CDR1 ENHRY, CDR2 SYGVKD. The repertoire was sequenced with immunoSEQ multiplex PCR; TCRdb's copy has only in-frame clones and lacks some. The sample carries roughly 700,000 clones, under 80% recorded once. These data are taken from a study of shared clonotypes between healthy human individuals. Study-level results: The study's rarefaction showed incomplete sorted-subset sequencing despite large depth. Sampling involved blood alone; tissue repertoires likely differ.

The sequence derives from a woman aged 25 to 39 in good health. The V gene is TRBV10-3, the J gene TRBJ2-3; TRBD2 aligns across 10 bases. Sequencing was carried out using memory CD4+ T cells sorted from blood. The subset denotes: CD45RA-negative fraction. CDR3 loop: CATRTSGSHTDTQYF. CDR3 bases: TGTGCCACCCGGACTAGCGGCAGTCACACAGATACGCAGTATTTT.